This entry describes one T cell receptor beta chain. Antigen specificity is unknown. Germline loops: CDR1 MNHNS, CDR2 SASEGT. V lost 3 bases and J lost 5, with 16 bases in between. The CDR3 covers 15 residues. This entry belongs to a study of shared clonotypes between healthy human individuals. Study-wide points: A limitation of the genetic and exposure-history diversity represented arose from few donors.

The assay was immunoSEQ multiplex PCR, and TCRdb's table has in-frame clones only and misses some. The table has about 2.3 million clones, just under 95% seen once; the top ten hold roughly 0.34%. The CD4+ fraction was divided into a CD45RA+ naive subset and a CD45RA-negative memory subset. The sequence was collected from a young man in good health. Some clones in this sample may be carry-over from other donors' samples. J is TRBJ1-2 and V is TRBV6-1; the D is unclear. The source material was naive CD4+ T cells from PBMCs. As for subset: CD45RA+ positively selected. The chain's CDR3 is CASSESQAPLYGYTF. The CDR3 bases are TGTGCCAGCAGTGAGTCCCAGGCCCCCTTGTATGGCTACACCTTC.